The T cell receptor beta chain under discussion was sequenced for a study of long-term antiretroviral therapy in people with HIV. Study context: The study's earliest collections predate the 2015 immediate-ART recommendation by about a decade.

Overall study findings and caveats: Blood dates from the mid-2000s to the late 2010s, possibly under older ART regimens. ART-treated samples gained diversity yet remained below transplant donor controls.

Germline assignment: CDR1 SGHTA and CDR2 FQGNSA. V gave up 4 bases and J gave up 1 base, with 12 bases separating them. This CDR3 has 15 amino acids. There were no participants with HIV treated outside the United States. Sequencing relied on immunoSEQ assay v3.0, run at survey level. TCRdb's table, derived via immunoSEQ multiplex PCR, lists solely in-frame clones and lacks some. The sample lists 25,000 to 35,000 clones, 85% to 95% seen once, with 2.5% to 3.5% in the top ten. A word on this clone: Its antigen is unidentified.

The sequence came from a man aged 50-60 years with HIV. The sample was unsorted PBMCs, taken 5.3 years after starting antiretroviral therapy. This chain links TRBV7-2 with TRBJ2-3, with D tentatively TRBD2 (6 bases). CDR3 sequence (DNA): TGTGCCAGCAGCTACCCGACGGGAGGCACAGATACGCAGTATTTT. Protein sequence: CASSYPTGGTDTQYF.